This T cell receptor (beta chain) emerged from a study of T cell clonality in common variable immunodeficiency (dated by TCRdb to between 2014 and 2017). Overall study outcomes, separate from this receptor: Fewer TCRbeta clones were shared among CVID subjects than among healthy controls (p < 0.0001). It was noted by the authors that sequencing of the repertoires of T cell subpopulations would be needed to clarify the cause of the increased clonality in CVID. Despite equal DNA input, controls averaged roughly 80,000 unique sequences per sample versus roughly 30,000 in CVID samples. TCRbeta clonality was higher in CVID subjects than in healthy controls (t-test p = 0.018), and the increase was most characteristic of about a third of subjects. Correlations between repertoire features and clinical complications were limited by patient heterogeneity within the CVID cohort. Reportedly, TCRbeta sequences from CVID had fewer deletions and N-nucleotide insertions, and highly modified clones with 13 or more V deletions were absent from CVID.

CVID was diagnosed by standard criteria: serum IgG, IgA and/or IgM reduced below normal range, plus specific antibody deficiency. There were around 45 subjects in the CVID group (approximately 15 female and 30 or so male), ranging in age from about 9 to 64 years, with a mean age of around 40. Predominantly Caucasian heritage was noted among both the CVID patients and the healthy controls. All CVID subjects had received replacement immunoglobulin therapy for at least one year at the time of study participation. When blood was collected, none of the CVID subjects were ill or on immunomodulatory or immunosuppressive medication. From each donor, about 5 to 8.5 ml of heparinized peripheral whole blood was collected. Genomic DNA from adults with common variable immune deficiency (CVID) and from healthy adult controls was used for sequencing of TCRbeta CDR3 repertoires. To isolate peripheral blood mononuclear cells, diluted blood was subjected to density centrifugation over Hypaque 1077 or Ficoll-Paque. Unsorted mononuclear cells served as the source of genomic DNA, which was extracted either by Qiagen column purification or by a centrifugation-based method.

For sequencing, equivalent amounts of genomic DNA were input from CVID and control samples. For every sample, a 60 bp segment covering the rearranged TCRbeta CDR3 region was amplified and then sequenced. The immunoSEQ assay, a bias-corrected multiplex PCR combined with high-throughput sequencing, was used to amplify TCRbeta. From the authors' description of their analysis: Each unique nucleotide sequence was treated as a clone and annotated with V, D and J genes, copy number and frequency. Sequences were labeled productive if in frame, and non-productive if out of frame or containing stop codons. As previously described, Shannon's entropy was used to calculate clonality. The predicted amino acid sequences of productive clones were used to derive mean CDR3 Kyte-Doolittle hydropathy. Scaled V gene usage was hierarchically clustered using Manhattan distance and complete linkage with the R hclust function. Sharing of clones by CDR3 amino acid sequence was evaluated through resampling of 12 repertoires per group over 100 rounds. The repertoires were searched for approximately 72 published EBV-specific TCRbeta sequences and some 230 published CMV-specific TCRbeta sequences. Two CVID samples that yielded fewer than 10,000 sequences were excluded from the analysis, so 40 to 50 CVID repertoires were retained. TCRdb re-hosts the immuneACCESS table, in-frame sequences only. Its copies lack some clones; in the studies checked, an unresolved V gene accounts for under half of them, and the cause for the rest is not known. That table furnishes V, J and clone size, whereas the DNA furnished D and trimming. The sample records about 21,000 clones, none occurring a single time. The ten largest clones take up over 2% of the sample.

This clone was detected a few times. Its target antigen remains unknown. The read falls 3 residues short of the CDR3 end, and the missing part is taken from the germline J gene. Including cysteine and phenylalanine, the CDR3 has 14 amino acids. Of the CDR3's DNA, 33 bases were read; they are in frame from base 1. CDR1 and CDR2 (SNHLY, FYNNEI) derive from the germline V gene. V trim: 8 bases; J trim: 5 bases; unmatched bases: 10. The chain was built from TRBV2 and TRBJ1-1; 8 middle bases align to TRBD1. The receptor's source is a human donor with common variable immunodeficiency. Sequencing was performed on peripheral blood mononuclear cells. Partial CDR3 DNA: TGTGCCAGCCCCGCGGGGACAGGTGGAACTGAA. Its protein product is CASPAGTGGTE. The CDR3 in its entirety is CASPAGTGGTEAFF.